Presented here are 32 T cell receptor beta chains from one specimen sequenced in a study of PD-1 blockade in classical Hodgkin lymphoma. Time point meaning: cycle 4 day 1 (C4D1), after around six weeks of nivolumab. Relapse was seen in all patients after autologous stem cell transplantation, and brentuximab vedotin exposure was variable. Using immunoSEQ multiplex PCR, the repertoire was profiled, and TCRdb retains in-frame clones only, with some absent. The sample yields some 93,000 clones, about 83% seen once. The specimen comprised peripheral blood mononuclear cells (PBMCs), sampled before the fourth cycle of nivolumab. These receptors came from a human donor with classical Hodgkin lymphoma.

This sequence joins TRBV18 and TRBJ2-3, with TRBD2 matching 11 bases. The CDR3 is 16 residues long. V lost 1 base and J lost 0; bases outside the gene matches: 0. Germline loops: CDR1 KGHSH, CDR2 LQKENI. In nucleotides, the CDR3 is TGTGCCAGCTCACCACGACTAGCGGGAAGCACAGATACGCAGTATTTT. Its protein is CASSPRLAGSTDTQYF.

The CDR3 is CASSPQRVGREQYF. For the CDR3, the DNA is TGTGCCAGCAGTCCCCAGAGGGTTGGGAGGGAGCAGTACTTC. The chain uses TRBV27 and TRBJ2-7; a possible D gene is TRBD2 (6 bases). Germline loops: CDR1 MNHEY, CDR2 SMNVEV (reference sequence). With 5 bases removed from V and 7 bases from J, the gap between germline ends came to 18 bases. CDR3 length: 14 amino acids.

The rearrangement joins TRBV10-3 to TRBJ2-5, with D perhaps TRBD1 (6 bases). This CDR3 has 14 amino acids. Germline assignment: CDR1 ENHRY and CDR2 SYGVKD. V lost 4 bases, J lost 5 bases, and 14 bases lay in between. The DNA for the CDR3 is TGTGCCATCAGTGGCTCTACCCAGGGGGAGACCCAGTACTTC. It encodes CAISGSTQGETQYF.

V and J are TRBV5-1 and TRBJ2-7; 9 bases are a match to TRBD2. The CDR3 runs 18 residues. The V gene end was trimmed by 1 base and the J gene end by 4 bases; junction bases not matched to a gene: 15. The germline gives CDR1 SGHRS, CDR2 YFSETQ. The CDR3 reads CASSLPGTSPPPVYEQYF. The CDR3 DNA reads TGCGCCAGCAGCTTGCCCGGGACTAGCCCTCCCCCTGTTTACGAGCAGTACTTC.

The chain combines TRBV5-1 with TRBJ2-1, with 9 positions matching TRBD1. Germline V lookup: CDR1 SGHRS, CDR2 YFSETQ. CDR3 length equals 15 residues. V lost 7 bases to trimming and J lost 7 bases; unmatched junction nucleotides: 12. The DNA for the CDR3 is TGCGCCAGCCGAAGCACAGGGGGCGTAAATAATGAGCAGTTCTTC. This translates into CASRSTGGVNNEQFF.

The V gene is TRBV19, the J gene TRBJ2-1; no reliable D call. The V end was cut by 3 bases, the J end by 10 bases, with 10 bases between. The length of the CDR3 is 12 residues. Germline CDR1 LNHDA, CDR2 SQIVND (reference sequence). CDR3 in DNA: TGTGCCAGTAGTATTTTCCACGGGGAGCAGTTCTTC. It codes for CASSIFHGEQFF.

The chain carries TRBV6-5 and TRBJ2-1, with 7 bases matching TRBD2. CDR3 size: 14 residues. Germline V gene lookup returns CDR1 MNHEY and CDR2 SVGAGI. V lost 2 bases to trimming and J lost 7 bases; unmatched junction nucleotides: 5. CDR3 amino acids: CASSYAVGGNEQFF. The DNA of the CDR3 is TGTGCCAGCAGTTACGCGGTGGGGGGGAATGAGCAGTTCTTC.

V gene TRBV25-1 combines with J gene TRBJ2-3; D remains ambiguous. The CDR3 extends over 17 amino acids. V was pared by 5 bases and J by 4 bases, with 22 bases between. The germline V gene encodes CDR1 MGHDK and CDR2 SYGVNS. The CDR3 is CASSSPKGRATSDTQYF. DNA for the CDR3: TGTGCCAGCAGTTCCCCCAAGGGCCGGGCCACCTCAGATACGCAGTATTTT.

This rearrangement joins TRBV7-3 to TRBJ2-1; the D is unclear. Trimming stripped 4 bases from V and 6 bases from J, with 16 bases between. Germline V gives CDR1 SGHTA, CDR2 FQGTGA. CDR3 length: 15 amino acids. The DNA for the CDR3 is TGTGCCAGCAGCTACGGTGTAGGGTGGGTCAATGAGCAGTTCTTC. Its protein product is CASSYGVGWVNEQFF.

The table lists this clone with a few counts. The chain employs TRBV18 and TRBJ2-3, with D unclear. Germline-derived CDR1 and CDR2 are KGHSH and LQKENI. The CDR3 length is 11 residues. V lost 2 bases and J 4 bases, leaving 1 base between the germline ends. The CDR3 region has the DNA TGTGCCAGCTCACCATCAGATACGCAGTATTTT. Its protein is CASSPSDTQYF.

A single count supports this clone. The chain links TRBV9 to TRBJ2-7; the match to TRBD1 covers 10 bases. The CDR3 loop spans 16 amino acids. V trimming: 1 base; J trimming: 6 bases; junction bases outside the gene matches: 10. The germline gives CDR1 SGDLS, CDR2 YYNGEE. The CDR3 bases are TGTGCCAGCAGCGTATCGGCGGGGACAGGGGTCGGCGAGCAGTACTTC. Its translation: CASSVSAGTGVGEQYF.

This clone came up a few times. The chain is built from TRBV5-4 and TRBJ2-5; D possibly corresponds to TRBD1 (5 bases). Germline CDR1 is SGHNT and CDR2 is YYREEE (reference sequence). Trimming removed 2 bases from V and 3 bases from J, with 8 bases in between. This CDR3 spans 13 amino acids. Here the CDR3 reads CASSFRAEETQYF. The CDR3 nucleotides read TGTGCCAGCAGCTTCAGGGCAGAAGAGACCCAGTACTTC.

The V gene is TRBV29-1, the J gene TRBJ2-7, with 10 bases fitting TRBD1. V lost 5 bases, J lost 4 bases, and 5 bases stayed unmatched. The CDR3 totals 13 residues. Germline V gene lookup returns CDR1 SQVTM and CDR2 ANQGSEA. The CDR3 spells CSVRQGAQYEQYF. CDR3 DNA sequence: TGCAGCGTTAGACAGGGGGCACAGTACGAGCAGTACTTC.

This clone was detected only a few times. The CDR3 bases are TGTGCCAGCGGATTCCTAGGGGAGGTGGAGACCCAGTACTTC. It translates to CASGFLGEVETQYF. The chain recombines TRBV21-1 with TRBJ2-5; the DNA was not compared with TRBD2, the D call given in the table. TRBV21-1 is a documented pseudogene. The CDR3 totals 14 residues.

This clone was seen a single time. The V gene is TRBV7-3, the J gene TRBJ1-3; D ambiguous. Germline lookup yields CDR1 SGHTA and CDR2 FQGTGA. Trimming pared 5 bases from V and 0 bases from J, leaving 11 bases between. This CDR3 comprises 15 residues. The CDR3 loop reads CASSPGLISGNTIYF. CDR3 DNA: TGTGCCAGCAGCCCCGGACTGATCTCTGGAAACACCATATATTTT.

The table lists this clone with a count of one. V is TRBV30 and J is TRBJ1-2, with unresolved D. V gave up 8 bases and J gave up 4 bases, with 14 bases separating them. CDR3 length: 12 amino acids. Per the germline V gene, CDR1 is GTSNPN and CDR2 is SVGIG (reference sequence). The CDR3 reads CAGMPHGYGYTF. CDR3 nucleotides: TGTGCCGGAATGCCACACGGCTATGGCTACACCTTC.

The chain uses TRBV5-1 and TRBJ2-1, with 10 positions matching TRBD2. J gave up 9 bases and V 0 bases, and 6 bases lay outside the gene matches. The CDR3 has 15 residues. In germline, CDR1 is SGHRS, CDR2 YFSETQ. The CDR3 region is CASSLGVAGGIEQFF. The CDR3 DNA is TGCGCCAGCAGCTTGGGGGTAGCGGGAGGAATTGAGCAGTTCTTC.

V gene TRBV5-1 combines with J gene TRBJ2-1; D is possibly TRBD2 (6 bases). Germline V gene sequence: CDR1 SGHRS, CDR2 YFSETQ. The CDR3 covers 15 residues. With 0 bases removed from V and 3 bases from J, the gap between germline ends came to 10 bases. The CDR3 DNA follows: TGCGCCAGCAGCTTGGTAGGCGGGGACTACAATGAGCAGTTCTTC. It is translated as CASSLVGGDYNEQFF.

The V gene is TRBV15, the J gene TRBJ2-3, with 7 bases lining up with TRBD2. The V gene end was trimmed by 3 bases and the J gene end by 6 bases; junction bases not matched to a gene: 6. This CDR3 has 14 amino acids. Germline loops: CDR1 LNHNV, CDR2 YYDKDF (reference sequence). CDR3 bases: TGTGCCACCAGCAGCATAGCGGGCGCGGATACGCAGTATTTT. Protein product: CATSSIAGADTQYF.

The chain carries TRBV19 and TRBJ2-1, with 10 bases that match TRBD2. The CDR3 has 15 residues. The J segment lost 9 bases and the V segment lost 5 bases, leaving 10 bases of the junction unmatched. From germline, CDR1 is LNHDA and CDR2 SQIVND (reference sequence). The CDR3 DNA reads as TGTGCCAGTAGTTGGGGTCTAGCGGGAGTCGGTGAGCAGTTCTTC. It encodes CASSWGLAGVGEQFF.

The gene calls are TRBV5-1 and TRBJ1-2, with D perhaps TRBD1 (5 bases). CDR1 is SGHRS, CDR2 YFSETQ, per germline. Trimming pared 0 bases from V and 8 bases from J, leaving 23 bases between. This CDR3 comprises 17 residues. The CDR3 protein is CASSLVSPIGHPAGYTF. In DNA form, the CDR3 reads TGCGCCAGCAGCTTGGTGTCGCCGATAGGACATCCCGCAGGCTACACCTTC.

The chain couples TRBV7-9 to TRBJ1-3; 7 bases map to TRBD1. Germline trimming cut 6 bases from V and 1 base from J; bases unmatched to any gene: 3. The CDR3 is made up of 14 amino acids. The germline CDR1 and CDR2 sequences are SEHNR and FQNEAQ (reference sequence). DNA for the CDR3: TGTGCCAGCAGTCCAGGGGGGTCTGGAAACACCATATATTTT. It yields the protein CASSPGGSGNTIYF.

The V gene is TRBV28, the J gene TRBJ1-4; 7 nucleotides agree with TRBD1. The CDR3 is made up of 15 amino acids. V dropped 0 bases and J dropped 5; count of bases not matched to a gene: 3. Per the germline V gene, CDR1 is MDHEN and CDR2 is SYDVKM. CDR3 loop: CASSLWDRLNEKLFF. The CDR3 bases are TGTGCCAGCAGTTTATGGGACAGGTTAAATGAAAAACTGTTTTTT.

V is TRBV27 and J is TRBJ2-3; 11 nucleotides align to TRBD2. Germline-derived CDR1 and CDR2 are MNHEY and SMNVEV (reference sequence). V shed 5 bases and J 1 base; nucleotides not matched to a gene: 11. This CDR3 is 18 amino acids long. The CDR3: CASSRSLAGVGGTDTQYF. In nucleotides, the CDR3 is TGTGCCAGCAGTCGCTCACTAGCGGGAGTCGGTGGCACAGATACGCAGTATTTT.

The rearrangement uses TRBV11-2 and TRBJ2-5; TRBD2 might be the D (7 bases). This CDR3 has 15 residues. Germline assignment: CDR1 SGHAT and CDR2 FQNNGV. Trimming took 2 bases from V and 5 from J, leaving 15 bases between them. The CDR3 DNA reads TGTGCCAGCAGCTTACCCTCGGGGGGCGGGGAGACCCAGTACTTC. It translates to CASSLPSGGGETQYF.

The V gene is TRBV28, the J gene TRBJ2-5, with a tentative D call TRBD1 (6 bases). Per germline, CDR1 MDHEN and CDR2 SYDVKM. Deletions cut 10 bases from V and 5 bases from J, with 17 bases between. The CDR3 is 13 amino acids. CDR3 sequence reads: CATIQGGQETQYF. The CDR3 nucleotides are TGTGCCACCATACAGGGTGGCCAGGAGACCCAGTACTTC.

This clone came up a few times. This sample includes further DNA sequences coding for the same CDR3. This chain joins TRBV19 and TRBJ1-1, with no clear D. V lost 0 bases, J lost 1 base, and 6 bases lay in between. CDR3 length: 14 residues. The germline gives CDR1 LNHDA, CDR2 SQIVND (reference sequence). In DNA, the CDR3 is TGTGCCAGTAGTATAGATCGAGGGAACACTGAAGCTTTCTTT. It codes for CASSIDRGNTEAFF.

The V and J genes are TRBV7-3 and TRBJ2-1, with D perhaps TRBD2 (5 bases). Germline CDR1 SGHTA, CDR2 FQGTGA. The CDR3 covers 13 residues. The V gene lost 5 bases and the J gene lost 5 bases, with 10 bases spanning the gap. The CDR3 region has the DNA TGTGCCAGCAGCCCGTCGGGAAACAATGAGCAGTTCTTC. Protein: CASSPSGNNEQFF.

The rearrangement joins TRBV7-9 to TRBJ1-2; D is unresolved. The V gene's germline CDR1 is SEHNR and CDR2 FQNEAQ (reference sequence). The CDR3 is 12 residues long. V gave up 1 base and J gave up 8 bases, with 8 bases separating them. The CDR3 region is CASSLVGRGYTF. The CDR3 bases are TGTGCCAGCAGCTTAGTCGGGCGGGGCTACACCTTC.

The chain employs TRBV5-4 and TRBJ2-7; tentatively, D is TRBD1 or TRBD2 (5 bases each). The V end was cut by 3 bases, the J end by 0 bases, with 10 bases between. The CDR3 covers 14 residues. Germline V lookup: CDR1 SGHNT, CDR2 YYREEE (reference sequence). This CDR3 is CASSSGRASYEQYF. The CDR3 DNA reads as TGTGCCAGCAGCTCGGGGCGGGCCTCCTACGAGCAGTACTTC.

The rearrangement links TRBV21-1 to TRBJ2-7. TRBV21-1 is recorded as a pseudogene. This CDR3 region has 15 residues. As DNA, the CDR3 is TGTGCCAGCAGCAAAGCCCCCAAAAGTTCCTACGAGCAGTACTTC. Residues: CASSKAPKSSYEQYF.

The V gene is TRBV28, the J gene TRBJ1-4; 7 bases are shared with TRBD1. The CDR3 is 13 residues long. With 8 bases clipped from V and 6 bases from J, the junction kept 6 bases outside the gene matches. The germline CDR1 and CDR2 sequences are MDHEN and SYDVKM. Here the CDR3 reads CASRQGGHEKLFF. In DNA form, the CDR3 reads TGTGCCAGCCGACAGGGAGGTCATGAAAAACTGTTTTTT.